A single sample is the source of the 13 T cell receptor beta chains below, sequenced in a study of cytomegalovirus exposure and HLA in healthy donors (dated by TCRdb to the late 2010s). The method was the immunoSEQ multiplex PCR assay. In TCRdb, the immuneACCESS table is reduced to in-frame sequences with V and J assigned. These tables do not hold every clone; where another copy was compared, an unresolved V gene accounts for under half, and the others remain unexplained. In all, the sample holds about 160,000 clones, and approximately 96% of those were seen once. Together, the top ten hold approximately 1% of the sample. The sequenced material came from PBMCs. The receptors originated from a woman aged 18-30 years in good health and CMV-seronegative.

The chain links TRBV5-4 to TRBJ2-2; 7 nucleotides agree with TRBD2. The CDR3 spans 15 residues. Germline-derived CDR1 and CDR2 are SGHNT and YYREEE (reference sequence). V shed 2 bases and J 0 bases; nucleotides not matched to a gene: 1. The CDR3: CASSFGTTNTGELFF. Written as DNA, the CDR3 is TGTGCCAGCAGCTTCGGGACTACGAACACCGGGGAGCTGTTTTTT. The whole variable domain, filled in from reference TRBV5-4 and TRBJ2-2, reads ETGVTQSPTHLIKTRGQQVTLRCSSQSGHNTVSWYQQALGQGPQFIFQYYREEENGRGNFPPRFSGLQFPNYSSELNVNALELDDSALYLCASSFGTTNTGELFFGEGSRLTVL.

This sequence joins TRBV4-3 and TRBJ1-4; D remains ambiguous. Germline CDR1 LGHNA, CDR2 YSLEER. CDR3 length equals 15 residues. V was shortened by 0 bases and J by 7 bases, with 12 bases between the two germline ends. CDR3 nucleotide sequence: TGCGCCAGCAGCCAAGATAGAATCGGGTTTGAAAAACTGTTTTTT. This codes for CASSQDRIGFEKLFF.

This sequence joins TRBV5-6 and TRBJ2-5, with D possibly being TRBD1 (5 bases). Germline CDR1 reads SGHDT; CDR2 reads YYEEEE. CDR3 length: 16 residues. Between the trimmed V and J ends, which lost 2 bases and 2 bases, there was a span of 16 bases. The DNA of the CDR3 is TGTGCCAGCAGCTTTTTCAAGGGGTTACGGCAAGAGACCCAGTACTTC. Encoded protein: CASSFFKGLRQETQYF. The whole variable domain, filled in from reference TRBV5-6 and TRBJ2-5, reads DAGVTQSPTHLIKTRGQQVTLRCSPKSGHDTVSWYQQALGQGPQFIFQYYEEEERQRGNFPDRFSGHQFPNYSSELNVNALLLGDSALYLCASSFFKGLRQETQYFGPGTRLLVL.

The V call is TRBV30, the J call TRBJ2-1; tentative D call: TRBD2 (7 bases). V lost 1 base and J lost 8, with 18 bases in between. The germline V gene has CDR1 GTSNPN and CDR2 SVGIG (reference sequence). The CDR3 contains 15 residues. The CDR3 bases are TGTGCCTGGAGTGGGTCGGGGGGCCCGTTGGATGAGCAGTTCTTC. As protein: CAWSGSGGPLDEQFF.

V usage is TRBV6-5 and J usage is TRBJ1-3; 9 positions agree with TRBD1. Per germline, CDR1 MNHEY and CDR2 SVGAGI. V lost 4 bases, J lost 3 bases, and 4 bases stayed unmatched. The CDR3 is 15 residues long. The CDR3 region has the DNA TGTGCCAGCAGTTCGGGACAGGGTCGTGGAAACACCATATATTTT. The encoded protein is CASSSGQGRGNTIYF.

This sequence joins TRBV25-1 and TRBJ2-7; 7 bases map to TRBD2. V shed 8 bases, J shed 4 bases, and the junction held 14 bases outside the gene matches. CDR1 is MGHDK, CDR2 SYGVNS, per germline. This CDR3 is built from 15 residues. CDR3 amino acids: CASSPRTGGRYEQYF. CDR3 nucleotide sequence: TGTGCCAGCTCCCCTCGAACGGGGGGACGGTACGAGCAGTACTTC.

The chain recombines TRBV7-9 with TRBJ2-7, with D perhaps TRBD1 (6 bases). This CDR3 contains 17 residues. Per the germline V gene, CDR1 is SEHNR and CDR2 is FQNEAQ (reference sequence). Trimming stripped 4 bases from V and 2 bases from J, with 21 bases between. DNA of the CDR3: TGTGCCAGCAGCTACAAACCCCAGGGGACCGAGCCCTACGAGCAGTACTTC. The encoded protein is CASSYKPQGTEPYEQYF.

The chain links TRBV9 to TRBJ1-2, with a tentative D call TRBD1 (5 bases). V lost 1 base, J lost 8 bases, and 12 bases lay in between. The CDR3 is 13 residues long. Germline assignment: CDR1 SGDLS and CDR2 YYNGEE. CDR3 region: CASSVLGARGYTF. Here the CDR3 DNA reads TGTGCCAGCAGCGTACTAGGGGCGAGAGGCTACACCTTC.

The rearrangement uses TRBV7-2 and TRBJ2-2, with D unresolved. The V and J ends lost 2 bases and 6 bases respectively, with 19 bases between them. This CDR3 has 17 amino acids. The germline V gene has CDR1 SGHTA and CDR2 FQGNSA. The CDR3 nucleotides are TGTGCCAGCAGCTTAAGTTGGCAACTCTTGGAGTCCGGGGAGCTGTTTTTT. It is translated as CASSLSWQLLESGELFF. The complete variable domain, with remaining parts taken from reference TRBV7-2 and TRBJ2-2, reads GAGVSQSPSNKVTEKGKDVELRCDPISGHTALYWYRQSLGQGLEFLIYFQGNSAPDKSGLPSDRFSAERTGGSVSTLTIQRTQQEDSAVYLCASSLSWQLLESGELFFGEGSRLTVL.

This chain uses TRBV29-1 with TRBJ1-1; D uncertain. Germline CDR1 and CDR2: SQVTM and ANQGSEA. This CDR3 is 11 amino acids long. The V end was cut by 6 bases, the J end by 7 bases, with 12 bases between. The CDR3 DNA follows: TGCAGCGTCGTGATAGACATTGAAGCTTTCTTT. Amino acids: CSVVIDIEAFF.

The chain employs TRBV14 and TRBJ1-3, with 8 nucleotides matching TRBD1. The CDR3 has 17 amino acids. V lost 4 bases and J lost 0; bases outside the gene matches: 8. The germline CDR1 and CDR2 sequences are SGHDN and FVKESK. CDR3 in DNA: TGTGCCAGCAGCCCCTTGGGGGACAGGAGCTCTGGAAACACCATATATTTT. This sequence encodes CASSPLGDRSSGNTIYF.

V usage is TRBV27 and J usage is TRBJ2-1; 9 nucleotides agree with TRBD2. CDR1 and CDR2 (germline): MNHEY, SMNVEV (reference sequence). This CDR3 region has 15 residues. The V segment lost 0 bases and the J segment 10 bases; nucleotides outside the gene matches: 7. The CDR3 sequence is CASSLSAYLAGEQFF. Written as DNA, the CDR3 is TGTGCCAGCAGTTTATCGGCCTATCTAGCGGGGGAGCAGTTCTTC.

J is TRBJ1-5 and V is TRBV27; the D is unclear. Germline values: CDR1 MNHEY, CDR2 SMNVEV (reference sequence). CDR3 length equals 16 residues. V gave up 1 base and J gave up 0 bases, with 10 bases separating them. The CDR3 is CASSLYGGDSNQPQHF. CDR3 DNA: TGTGCCAGCAGTTTATATGGCGGCGATAGCAATCAGCCCCAGCATTTT.